One sample yielded the 7 T cell receptor beta chains listed below, sequenced in a study of T cell repertoires in cytomegalovirus infection. One entry per CDR3 protein results from TCRdb running MiXCR on the reads. The sample includes about 700,000 distinct CDR3 sequences, about 33% of them seen just once. These receptors are not linked to any known antigen. Material: cultured PBMCs, obtained from culture after CMV antigen stimulation. These receptors all come from a human donor in good health (CMV status not recorded). Some clones in this sample may be carry-over from other donors' samples.

Ten or more counts support this clonotype. The chain recombines TRBV7-2 with TRBJ2-1, with D perhaps given as TRBD1 or TRBD2 (5 bases each). CDR1 is SGHTA, CDR2 FQGNSA, per germline. Deletions cut 8 bases from V and 8 bases from J, with 19 bases between. CDR3 length: 14 residues. The DNA of the CDR3 is TGTGCCAGCGCCGACTGGGCTAGCAGGGATGAGCAGTTCTTC. It encodes CASADWASRDEQFF.

The table lists this clonotype with a count of one. CDR3 bases: TGTGCCACCAGCCGCCTCAGGGGAATTAGTTCTTACTTCACTGAAAAACTGTTTTTT. Translating gives CATSRLRGISSYFTEKLFF. The V gene is TRBV15, the J gene TRBJ1-4, with D perhaps matching TRBD1 (6 bases). The CDR3 runs 19 residues. The V gene lost 5 bases and the J gene lost 7 bases, with 29 bases spanning the gap. Germline V gene lookup returns CDR1 LNHNV and CDR2 YYDKDF (reference sequence).

The V call is TRBV7-6, the J call TRBJ2-7, with 12 nucleotides matching TRBD1. CDR3 length: 18 residues. From germline, CDR1 is SGHVS and CDR2 FNYEAQ. V lost 7 bases to trimming and J lost 2 bases; unmatched junction nucleotides: 15. As DNA, the CDR3 is TGTGCCAGCACAAGGGGACAGGGGGCGTCGGGAGACCCCTACGAGCAGTACTTC. It codes for CASTRGQGASGDPYEQYF.

The V call is TRBV2, the J call TRBJ2-5; no definite D call. The CDR3 consists of 12 residues. The ends were cut back, 3 bases at V and 5 bases at J, with 7 bases in the middle. The germline V gene encodes CDR1 SNHLY and CDR2 FYNNEI. CDR3 sequence: CASSEVEETQYF. CDR3 nucleotide sequence: TGTGCCAGCAGTGAGGTCGAGGAGACCCAGTACTTC.

This sequence joins TRBV7-2 and TRBJ1-1; weak D call: TRBD1 (6 bases). CDR3 length: 16 amino acids. Germline V gives CDR1 SGHTA, CDR2 FQGNSA. Between the trimmed V and J ends, which lost 5 bases and 6 bases, there was a span of 22 bases. The CDR3 loop is CASSPLGGLDEPEAFF. The CDR3 DNA follows: TGTGCCAGCAGCCCCCTTGGGGGGCTGGACGAACCTGAAGCTTTCTTT.

V and J are TRBV14 and TRBJ2-7, with 13 positions matching TRBD2. This CDR3 is 15 amino acids long. After removal of 6 bases from V and 5 bases from J, the junction contained 7 bases not matched to a gene. Germline values: CDR1 SGHDN, CDR2 FVKESK. CDR3 region: CASRLAGTSGNEQYF. The CDR3 DNA is TGTGCCAGCAGGCTCGCCGGGACTAGCGGGAACGAGCAGTACTTC.

This chain links TRBV29-1 with TRBJ2-3; D unclear. Trimming shortened V by 4 bases and J by 0 bases, and 11 bases separated the two germline ends. The CDR3 is 14 amino acids. Germline CDR1 reads SQVTM; CDR2 reads ANQGSEA. As DNA, the CDR3 is TGCAGCGTTGCAGCCAGGCTGAGCACAGATACGCAGTATTTT. As protein: CSVAARLSTDTQYF.